Presented here are 5 T cell receptor beta chains from one specimen sequenced in a study of blood T cell repertoires in COVID-19. Only in-frame clones appear in the TCRdb table, and some are missing; sequencing was by immunoSEQ multiplex PCR. The sample holds around 300,000 clones, 86% seen once. Sequencing was done on a sample of peripheral blood. The receptors derive from a woman aged 25-40 years with active or convalescent COVID-19.

This clone has more than one count but fewer than ten. DNA of the CDR3: TGTGCCTGGGCGGGACTAGCGGGTTCTGTAGCCAAAAACATTCAGTACTTC. Protein product: CAWAGLAGSVAKNIQYF. This chain joins TRBV30 and TRBJ2-4; 12 bases fit TRBD2. The trim removed 5 bases at V and 0 bases at J, leaving 8 bases unmatched. Germline assignment: CDR1 GTSNPN and CDR2 SVGIG (reference sequence). The CDR3 sequence is 17 residues long.

The rearrangement links TRBV18 to TRBJ1-1; 9 positions match TRBD1. Unmatched junction bases numbered 5, after V lost 4 bases and J lost 2 bases. The CDR3 contains 15 residues. Germline V lookup: CDR1 KGHSH, CDR2 LQKENI. The CDR3 loop reads CASSQDRGYNTEAFF. The CDR3 nucleotides are TGTGCCAGCTCACAAGACAGGGGGTATAACACTGAAGCTTTCTTT.

This sequence joins TRBV13 and TRBJ2-1; 11 bases are a match to TRBD2. Germline assignment: CDR1 PRHDT and CDR2 FYEKMQ (reference sequence). V lost 5 bases, J lost 2 bases, and 8 bases stayed unmatched. CDR3 length equals 17 residues. CDR3 residues: CASSPLGTSGAYNEQFF. Written as DNA, the CDR3 is TGTGCCAGCAGCCCGCTCGGGACTAGCGGAGCCTACAATGAGCAGTTCTTC.

The chain has TRBV10-3 and TRBJ1-5; weak D call: TRBD1 (5 bases). Germline V gives CDR1 ENHRY, CDR2 SYGVKD. V was shortened by 3 bases and J by 4 bases, with 7 bases between the two germline ends. The CDR3 spans 13 residues. The CDR3 loop reads CAISEKGNQPQHF. The CDR3 DNA follows: TGTGCCATCAGTGAAAAGGGGAATCAGCCCCAGCATTTT.

The J gene is TRBJ2-2, the V gene TRBV23-1, with 9 bases fitting TRBD1. TRBV23-1 is identified as an open reading frame with a role that is uncertain. This CDR3 has 18 amino acids. Unmatched junction bases numbered 16, after V lost 6 bases and J lost 5 bases. In nucleotides, the CDR3 is TGCGCCAGCAGCCACCGGGACAGGGACTTTCCGCGAACCGGGGAGCTGTTTTTT. Translating it yields CASSHRDRDFPRTGELFF.